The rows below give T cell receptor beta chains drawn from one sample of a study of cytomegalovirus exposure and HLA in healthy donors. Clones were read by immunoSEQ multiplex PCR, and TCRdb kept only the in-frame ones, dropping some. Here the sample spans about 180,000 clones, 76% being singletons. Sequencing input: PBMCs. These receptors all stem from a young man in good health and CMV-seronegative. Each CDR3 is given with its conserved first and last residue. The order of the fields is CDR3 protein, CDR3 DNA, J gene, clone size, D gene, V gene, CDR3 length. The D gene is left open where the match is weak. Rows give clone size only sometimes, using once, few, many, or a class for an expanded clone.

CASSFVTSGLAGELFF	TGCGCCAGCAGCTTTGTGACTAGCGGGTTGGCCGGGGAGCTGTTTTTT	TRBJ2-2	NA	TRBD2	TRBV5-1	16
CASAGQRSFNEKLFF	TGTGCCAGCGCGGGACAGCGTTCTTTTAATGAAAAACTGTTTTTT	TRBJ1-4	NA	TRBD1	TRBV6-5	15
CASSHGLAGAGEQYF	TGTGCCAGCAGCCACGGACTAGCGGGGGCGGGGGAGCAGTACTTC	TRBJ2-7	NA	TRBD2	TRBV4-2	15
CASSRTEWERNSPLHF	TGCGCCAGCAGCCGGACCGAGTGGGAGCGTAATTCACCCCTCCACTTT	TRBJ1-6	NA	NA	TRBV4-1	16
CASSVGKGHSGEKLFF	TGTGCCAGCAGCGTAGGTAAAGGACATAGTGGGGAAAAACTGTTTTTT	TRBJ1-4	NA	NA	TRBV9	16
CASSFQTGTPYEQYF	TGTGCCAGCAGCTTCCAGACAGGTACCCCCTACGAGCAGTACTTC	TRBJ2-7	few	NA	TRBV7-2	15
CASNPTRHNEQFF	TGTGCCAGCAATCCTACTAGACACAATGAGCAGTTCTTC	TRBJ2-1	NA	NA	TRBV28	13
CASTRAGGEGETQYF	TGTGCCAGCACCCGAGCCGGGGGGGAAGGTGAGACCCAGTACTTC	TRBJ2-5	once	TRBD2	TRBV2	15
CASSTSLPNTEAFF	TGTGCCAGCAGCACGTCACTTCCCAACACTGAAGCTTTCTTT	TRBJ1-1	NA	NA	TRBV2	14
CASSSPGTRGTDTQYF	TGTGCCAGCAGTTCGCCCGGGACTCGGGGCACAGATACGCAGTATTTT	TRBJ2-3	NA	NA	TRBV28	16
CASSPSSVGYEQYF	TGTGCCAGCAGTCCTAGTAGCGTTGGCTACGAGCAGTACTTC	TRBJ2-7	NA	NA	TRBV28	14
CASSSGGRQLHF	TGTGCCAGCAGCTCGGGAGGACGGCAACTCCACTTT	TRBJ1-6	NA	NA	TRBV11-2	12